The entry below gives a single T cell receptor (beta chain) sequence along with its context. Its antigen is unknown. The CDR3 consists of 14 residues. Germline V gene lookup returns CDR1 SQVTM and CDR2 ANQGSEA. V gave up 2 bases and J gave up 4 bases, with 14 bases separating them. Donors were all healthy Caucasians. In TCRdb, the 5' RACE reads were re-called with MiXCR into one record per CDR3 protein. The table records a few hundred thousand distinct CDR3 sequences, 9% to 10% of them present only once. This sample was included in a study of identical twins. Study conclusions and caveats: Abundant beta clonotypes from cord blood bore fewer insertions; memory repertoires lacked this pattern. In drawing conclusions, the study used cross-sectional statistical analysis and did not follow the same donors.

This clonotype was sampled from a woman aged 45-65 years in good health. The chain employs TRBV29-1 and TRBJ1-1, with D perhaps TRBD1 (5 bases). The specimen sequenced was naive T cells sorted from blood. The CDR3 bases are TGCAGCGTTGAAATAGGCGGTGGGGGCACTGAAGCTTTCTTT. Residues: CSVEIGGGGTEAFF.